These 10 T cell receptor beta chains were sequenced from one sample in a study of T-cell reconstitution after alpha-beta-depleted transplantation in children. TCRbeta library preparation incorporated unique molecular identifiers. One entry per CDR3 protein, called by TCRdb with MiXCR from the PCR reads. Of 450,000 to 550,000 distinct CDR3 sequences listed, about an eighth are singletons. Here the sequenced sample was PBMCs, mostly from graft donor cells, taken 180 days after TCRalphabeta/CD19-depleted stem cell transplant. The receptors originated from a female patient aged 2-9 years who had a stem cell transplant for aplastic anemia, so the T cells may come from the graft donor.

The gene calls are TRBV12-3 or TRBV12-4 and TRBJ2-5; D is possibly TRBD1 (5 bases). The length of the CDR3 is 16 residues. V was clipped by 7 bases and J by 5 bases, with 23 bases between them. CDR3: CASKLSVAGMVETQYF. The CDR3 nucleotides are TGTGCCAGCAAACTAAGTGTGGCAGGGATGGTGGAGACCCAGTACTTC.

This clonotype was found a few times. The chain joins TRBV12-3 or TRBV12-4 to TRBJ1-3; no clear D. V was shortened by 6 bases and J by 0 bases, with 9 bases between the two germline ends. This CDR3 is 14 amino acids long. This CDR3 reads CASRPVRSGNTIYF. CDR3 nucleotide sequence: TGTGCCAGCAGACCCGTCCGCTCTGGAAACACCATATATTTT.

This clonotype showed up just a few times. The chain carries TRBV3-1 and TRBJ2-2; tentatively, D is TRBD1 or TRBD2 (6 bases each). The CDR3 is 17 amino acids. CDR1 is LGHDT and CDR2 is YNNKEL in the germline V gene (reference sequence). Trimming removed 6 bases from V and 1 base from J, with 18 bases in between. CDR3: CASREYSGGGNTGELFF. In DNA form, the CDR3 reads TGTGCCAGCAGGGAATATAGCGGAGGGGGGAACACCGGGGAGCTGTTTTTT.

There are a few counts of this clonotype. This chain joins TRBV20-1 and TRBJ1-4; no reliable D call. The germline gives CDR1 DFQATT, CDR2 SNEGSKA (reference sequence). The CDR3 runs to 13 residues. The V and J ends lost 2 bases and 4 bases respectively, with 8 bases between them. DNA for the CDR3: TGCAGTGCTAGACCTGGGCTTAATGAAAAACTGTTTTTT. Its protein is CSARPGLNEKLFF.

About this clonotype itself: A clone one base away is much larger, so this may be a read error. CDR3 in amino acids: CASSQEGWIDTQYF. The CDR3, as DNA: TGCGCCAGCAGCCAGGAAGGGTGGATAGATACGCAGTATTTT. The chain couples TRBV5-1 to TRBJ2-3; D not certain. In germline, CDR1 is SGHRS, CDR2 YFSETQ. V was clipped by 4 bases and J by 5 bases, with 14 bases between them. The CDR3 spans 14 residues.

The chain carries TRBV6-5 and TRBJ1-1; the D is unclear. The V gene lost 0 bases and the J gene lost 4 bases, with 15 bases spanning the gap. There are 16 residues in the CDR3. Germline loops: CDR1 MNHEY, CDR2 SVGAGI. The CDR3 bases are TGTGCCAGCAGTTACTCGAATAGGGAAATGGGCACTGAAGCTTTCTTT. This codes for CASSYSNREMGTEAFF.

CDR3 DNA sequence: TGTGCCAGCAGCCTCGCGCCGGGACTAGCGGGAGAATACGAGCAGTACGTC. This sequence encodes CASSLAPGLAGEYEQYV. This chain joins TRBV7-2 and TRBJ2-7; TRBD2 aligns across 14 bases. V gave up 5 bases and J gave up 4 bases; unmatched junction bases: 10. Germline V gives CDR1 SGHTA, CDR2 FQGNSA. The length of the CDR3 is 17 residues.

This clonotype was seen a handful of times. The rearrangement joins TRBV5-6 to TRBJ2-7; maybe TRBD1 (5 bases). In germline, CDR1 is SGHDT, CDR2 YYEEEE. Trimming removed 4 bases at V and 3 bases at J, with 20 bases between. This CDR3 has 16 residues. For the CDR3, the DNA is TGTGCCAGCAGCCGAATAGGTTCAGGGCCTGGCTACGAGCAGTACTTC. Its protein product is CASSRIGSGPGYEQYF.

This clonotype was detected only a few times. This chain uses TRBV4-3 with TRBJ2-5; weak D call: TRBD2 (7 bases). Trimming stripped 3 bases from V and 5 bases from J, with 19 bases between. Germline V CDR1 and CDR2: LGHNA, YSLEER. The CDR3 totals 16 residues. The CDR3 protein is CASSQVTGLRGETQYF. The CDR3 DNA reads TGCGCCAGCAGCCAGGTTACAGGGCTGCGGGGGGAGACCCAGTACTTC.

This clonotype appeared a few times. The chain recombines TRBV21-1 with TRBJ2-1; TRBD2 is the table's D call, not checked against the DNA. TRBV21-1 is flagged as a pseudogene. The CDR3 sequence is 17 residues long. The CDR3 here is CASSKERREGHQGEQFF. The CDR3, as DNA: TGTGCCAGCAGCAAAGAAAGGCGGGAGGGCCATCAGGGTGAGCAGTTCTTC.